One sample yielded the 5 T cell receptor beta chains listed below, sequenced in a study of blood T cell repertoires in COVID-19. The data were produced by immunoSEQ multiplex PCR, yet TCRdb's version contains in-frame clones alone and is incomplete. This table has about 250,000 clones, around 90% appearing once. Sequenced: PBMCs or T cells enriched from blood (not recorded which). Receptors originate from a woman aged 35 to 49 who had been exposed to COVID-19.

Only a few counts were recorded for this clone. This chain connects TRBV9 to TRBJ2-1; TRBD2 matches 12 bases. Per the germline V gene, CDR1 is SGDLS and CDR2 is YYNGEE. The CDR3 is 15 residues long. Trimming at V came to 4 bases and at J to 10 bases, leaving 9 bases not matched to a gene. The CDR3 nucleotides read TGTGCCAGCAGCATAGATGGACTAGCGGGACGCGAGCAGTTCTTC. It encodes CASSIDGLAGREQFF.

The chain uses TRBV6-1 and TRBJ2-5, with TRBD2 identical over 8 bases. The CDR3 is 18 amino acids. CDR1 is MNHNS, CDR2 SASEGT, per germline. V gave up 1 base and J gave up 5 bases; unmatched junction bases: 15. The CDR3, as DNA: TGTGCCAGCAGTGAAGATCCAGGGATGGGACTAGGGGAGGAGACCCAGTACTTC. This sequence encodes CASSEDPGMGLGEETQYF.

The chain links TRBV9 to TRBJ2-1; TRBD2 matches 12 bases. Looked up from germline, CDR1 is SGDLS and CDR2 is YYNGEE. Trimming took 4 bases from V and 7 from J; bases not matched to a gene: 9. CDR3 length: 16 residues. In DNA form, the CDR3 reads TGTGCCAGCAGCCCCCGACCGGGACTAGCGGGTAATGAGCAGTTCTTC. It is translated as CASSPRPGLAGNEQFF.

The J gene is TRBJ1-5, the V gene TRBV4-3; tentative D call: TRBD1 (6 bases). The CDR3 totals 17 residues. Between the trimmed V and J ends, which lost 0 bases and 5 bases, there was a span of 17 bases. The V gene's germline CDR1 is LGHNA and CDR2 YSLEER. In DNA form, the CDR3 reads TGCGCCAGCAGCCAAGAGACATACAACAGGGCTCATCAGCCCCAGCATTTT. Protein sequence: CASSQETYNRAHQPQHF.

The count of this clone is one. V gene TRBV27 combines with J gene TRBJ2-7, with 8 bases matching TRBD2. Germline CDR1 MNHEY, CDR2 SMNVEV (reference sequence). V was clipped by 6 bases and J by 0 bases; unmatched bases: 10. The CDR3 consists of 16 residues. The CDR3 sequence: CASRDTSGTDSYEQYV. CDR3 DNA: TGTGCCAGCAGAGACACTAGCGGAACTGACTCCTACGAGCAGTACGTC.